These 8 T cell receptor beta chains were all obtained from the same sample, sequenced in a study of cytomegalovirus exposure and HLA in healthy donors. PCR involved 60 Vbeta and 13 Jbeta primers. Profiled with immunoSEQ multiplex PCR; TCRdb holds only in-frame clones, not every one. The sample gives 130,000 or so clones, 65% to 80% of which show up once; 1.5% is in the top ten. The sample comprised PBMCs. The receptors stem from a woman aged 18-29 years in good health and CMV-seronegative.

The CDR3 loop is CASSSRDSGNTIYF. CDR3 coding DNA: TGCGCCAGCAGCTCGAGAGACTCTGGAAACACCATATATTTT. The chain joins TRBV5-1 to TRBJ1-3; D remains unclear. Germline CDR1 reads SGHRS; CDR2 reads YFSETQ. Trimming cost V 3 bases and J 0 bases, with 7 bases left between them. The CDR3 is 14 amino acids.

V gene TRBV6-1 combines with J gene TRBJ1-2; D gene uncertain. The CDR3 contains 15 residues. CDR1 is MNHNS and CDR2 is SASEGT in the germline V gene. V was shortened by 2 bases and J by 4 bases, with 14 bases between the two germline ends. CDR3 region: CASSERGITRYGYTF. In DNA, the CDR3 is TGTGCCAGCAGTGAAAGAGGGATAACCCGCTATGGCTACACCTTC.

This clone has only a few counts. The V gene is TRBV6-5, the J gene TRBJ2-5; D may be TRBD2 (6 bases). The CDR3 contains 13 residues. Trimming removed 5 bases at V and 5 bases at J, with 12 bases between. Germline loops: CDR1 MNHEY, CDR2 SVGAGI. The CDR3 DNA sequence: TGTGCCAGCAGTCTTTGGGGGGAGGAGACCCAGTACTTC. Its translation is CASSLWGEETQYF.

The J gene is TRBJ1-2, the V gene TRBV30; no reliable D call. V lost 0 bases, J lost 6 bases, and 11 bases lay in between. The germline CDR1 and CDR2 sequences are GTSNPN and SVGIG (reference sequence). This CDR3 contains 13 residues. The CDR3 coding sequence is TGTGCCTGGAGTGTACTGGTTTTTGATGGCTACACCTTC. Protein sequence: CAWSVLVFDGYTF.

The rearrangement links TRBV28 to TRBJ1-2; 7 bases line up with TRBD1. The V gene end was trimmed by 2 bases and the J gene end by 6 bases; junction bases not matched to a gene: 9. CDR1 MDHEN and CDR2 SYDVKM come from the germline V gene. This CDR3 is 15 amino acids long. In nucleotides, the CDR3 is TGTGCCAGCAGTTTAAGACAAGACAGGGCCGATGGCTACACCTTC. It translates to CASSLRQDRADGYTF.

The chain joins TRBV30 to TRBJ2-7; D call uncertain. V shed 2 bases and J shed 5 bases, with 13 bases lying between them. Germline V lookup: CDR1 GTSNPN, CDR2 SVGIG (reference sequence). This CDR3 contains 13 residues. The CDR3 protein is CAWSRGLPDEQYF. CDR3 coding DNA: TGTGCCTGGAGTAGAGGCCTTCCTGACGAGCAGTACTTC.

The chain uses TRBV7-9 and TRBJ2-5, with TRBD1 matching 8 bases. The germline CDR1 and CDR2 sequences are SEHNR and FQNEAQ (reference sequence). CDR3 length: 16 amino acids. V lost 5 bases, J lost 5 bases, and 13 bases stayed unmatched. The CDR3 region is CASSPDMARGLETQYF. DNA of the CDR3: TGTGCCAGCAGCCCCGACATGGCCAGGGGGCTTGAGACCCAGTACTTC.

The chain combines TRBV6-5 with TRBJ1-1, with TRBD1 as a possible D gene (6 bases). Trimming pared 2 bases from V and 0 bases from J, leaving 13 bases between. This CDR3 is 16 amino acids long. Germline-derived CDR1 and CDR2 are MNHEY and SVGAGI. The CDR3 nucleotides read TGTGCCAGCAGTTACGGGCAGGGGCTGGTGAACACTGAAGCTTTCTTT. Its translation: CASSYGQGLVNTEAFF.